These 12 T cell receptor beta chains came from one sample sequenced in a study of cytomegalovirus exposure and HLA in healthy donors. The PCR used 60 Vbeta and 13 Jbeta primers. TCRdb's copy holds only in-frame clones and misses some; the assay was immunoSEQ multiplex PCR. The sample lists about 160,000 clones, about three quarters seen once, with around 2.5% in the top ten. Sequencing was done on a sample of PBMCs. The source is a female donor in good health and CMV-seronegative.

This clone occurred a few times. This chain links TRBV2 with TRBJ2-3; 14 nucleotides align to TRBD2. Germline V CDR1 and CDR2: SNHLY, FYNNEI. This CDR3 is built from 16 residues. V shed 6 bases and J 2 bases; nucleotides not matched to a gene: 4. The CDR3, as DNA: TGTGCCAGCAGCCGACTAGCGGGGGGGAACACAGATACGCAGTATTTT. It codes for CASSRLAGGNTDTQYF.

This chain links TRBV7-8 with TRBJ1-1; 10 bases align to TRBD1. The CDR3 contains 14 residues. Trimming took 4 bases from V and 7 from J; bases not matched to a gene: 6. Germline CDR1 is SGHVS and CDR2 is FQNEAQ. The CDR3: CASSYPGQGIEAFF. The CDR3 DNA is TGTGCCAGCAGCTACCCGGGACAGGGGATTGAAGCTTTCTTT.

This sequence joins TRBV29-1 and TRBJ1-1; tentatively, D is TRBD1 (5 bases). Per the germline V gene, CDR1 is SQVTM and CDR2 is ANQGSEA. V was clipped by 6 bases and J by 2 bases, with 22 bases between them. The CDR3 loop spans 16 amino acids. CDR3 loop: CSVRYEAGRENTEAFF. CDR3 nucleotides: TGCAGCGTGAGATATGAGGCCGGCAGGGAAAACACTGAAGCTTTCTTT.

The CDR3 protein is CASSGAGTGYEQYF. The CDR3 DNA sequence: TGTGCCAGCAGCGGGGCAGGGACAGGGTACGAGCAGTACTTC. The gene calls are TRBV5-8 and TRBJ2-7; TRBD1 matches at 9 bases. Trimming cost V 4 bases and J 4 bases; bases outside gene matches: 6. CDR3 length: 14 amino acids. The germline CDR1 and CDR2 sequences are SGHTS and YDEGEE.

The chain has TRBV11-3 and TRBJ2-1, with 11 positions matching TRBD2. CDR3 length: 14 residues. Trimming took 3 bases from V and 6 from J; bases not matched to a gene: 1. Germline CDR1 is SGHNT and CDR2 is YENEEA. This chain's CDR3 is CASSFSGRGNEQFF. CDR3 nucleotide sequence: TGTGCCAGCAGCTTTAGCGGGAGGGGCAATGAGCAGTTCTTC.

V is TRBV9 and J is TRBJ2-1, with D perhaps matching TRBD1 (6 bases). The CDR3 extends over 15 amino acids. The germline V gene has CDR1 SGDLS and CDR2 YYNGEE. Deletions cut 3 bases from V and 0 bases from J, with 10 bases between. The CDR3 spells CASSGGRGSYNEQFF. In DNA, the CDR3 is TGTGCCAGCAGCGGGGGGCGCGGCTCCTACAATGAGCAGTTCTTC.

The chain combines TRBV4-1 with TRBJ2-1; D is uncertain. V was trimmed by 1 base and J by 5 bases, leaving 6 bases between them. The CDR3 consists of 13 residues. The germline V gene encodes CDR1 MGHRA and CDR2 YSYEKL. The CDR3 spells CASSQGWHNEQFF. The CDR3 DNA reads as TGCGCCAGCAGCCAAGGGTGGCACAATGAGCAGTTCTTC.

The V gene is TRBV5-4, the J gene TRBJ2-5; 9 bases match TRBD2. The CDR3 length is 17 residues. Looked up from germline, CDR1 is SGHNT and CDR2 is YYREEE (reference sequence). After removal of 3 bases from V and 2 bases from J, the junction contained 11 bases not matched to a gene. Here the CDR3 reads CASSWGGTSNPQETQYF. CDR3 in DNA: TGTGCCAGCAGCTGGGGGGGGACTAGCAATCCACAAGAGACCCAGTACTTC.

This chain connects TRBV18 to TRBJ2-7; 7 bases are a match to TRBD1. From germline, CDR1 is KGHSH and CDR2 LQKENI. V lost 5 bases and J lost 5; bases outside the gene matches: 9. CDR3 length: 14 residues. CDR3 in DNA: TGTGCCAGCTCAGGCGGACAGGTCCTAGACGAGCAGTACTTC. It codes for CASSGGQVLDEQYF.

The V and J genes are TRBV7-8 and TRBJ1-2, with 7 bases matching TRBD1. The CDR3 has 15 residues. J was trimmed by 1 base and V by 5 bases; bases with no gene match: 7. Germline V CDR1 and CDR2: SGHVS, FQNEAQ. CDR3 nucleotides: TGTGCCAGCAGCGAAGCGGACAGGTTTAACTATGGCTACACCTTC. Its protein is CASSEADRFNYGYTF.

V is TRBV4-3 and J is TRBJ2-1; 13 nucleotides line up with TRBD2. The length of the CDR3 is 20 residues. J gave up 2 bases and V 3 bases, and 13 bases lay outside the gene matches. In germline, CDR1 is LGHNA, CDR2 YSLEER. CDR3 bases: TGCGCCAGCAGCCATCCATTGAGGACTAGCGGGAGATCACCCTACAATGAGCAGTTCTTC. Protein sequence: CASSHPLRTSGRSPYNEQFF.

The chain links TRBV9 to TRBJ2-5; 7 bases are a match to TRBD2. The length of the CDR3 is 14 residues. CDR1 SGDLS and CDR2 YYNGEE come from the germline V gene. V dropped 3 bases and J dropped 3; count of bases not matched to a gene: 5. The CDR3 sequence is CASSGGGWKETQYF. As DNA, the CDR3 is TGTGCCAGCAGCGGGGGGGGGTGGAAAGAGACCCAGTACTTC.